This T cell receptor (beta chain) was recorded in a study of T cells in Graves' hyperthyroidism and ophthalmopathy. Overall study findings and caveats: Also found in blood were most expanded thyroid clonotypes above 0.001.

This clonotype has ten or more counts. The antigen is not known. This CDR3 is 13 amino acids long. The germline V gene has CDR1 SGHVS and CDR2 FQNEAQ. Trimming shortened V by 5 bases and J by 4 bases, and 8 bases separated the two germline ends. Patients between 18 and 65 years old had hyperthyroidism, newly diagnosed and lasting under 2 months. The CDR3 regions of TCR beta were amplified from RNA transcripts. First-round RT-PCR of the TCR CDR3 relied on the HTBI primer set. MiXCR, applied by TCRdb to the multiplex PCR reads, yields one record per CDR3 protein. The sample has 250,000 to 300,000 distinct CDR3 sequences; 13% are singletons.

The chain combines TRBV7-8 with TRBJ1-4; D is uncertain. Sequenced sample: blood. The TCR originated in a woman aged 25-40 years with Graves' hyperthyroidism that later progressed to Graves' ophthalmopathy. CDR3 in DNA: TGTGCCAGCAGCCCGGACCGTAATGAAAAACTGTTTTTT. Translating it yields CASSPDRNEKLFF.